These 20 T cell receptor beta chains came from one sample sequenced in a study of cytomegalovirus exposure and HLA in healthy donors. 13 Jbeta primers and 60 Vbeta primers were used for the PCR. The assay was immunoSEQ multiplex PCR, and TCRdb's table has in-frame clones only and misses some. The sample holds around 150,000 clones, roughly three quarters seen once. The sequenced sample was PBMCs. These receptors came from a man between 18 and 29 years old in good health and CMV-seropositive.

The V call is TRBV4-1, the J call TRBJ2-1, with 9 bases fitting TRBD2. J gave up 0 bases and V 1 base, and 13 bases lay outside the gene matches. The CDR3 spans 20 residues. Germline V gene lookup returns CDR1 MGHRA and CDR2 YSYEKL. CDR3 in DNA: TGCGCCAGCAGCCAAGGTGGTAGCGGGGGCCTCCTCCTCTCCTACAATGAGCAGTTCTTC. It encodes CASSQGGSGGLLLSYNEQFF.

The gene calls are TRBV4-1 and TRBJ2-2; D gene unclear. Germline assignment: CDR1 MGHRA and CDR2 YSYEKL. CDR3 length: 14 residues. V was clipped by 0 bases and J by 6 bases, with 8 bases between them. The CDR3, as DNA: TGCGCCAGCAGCCAAGATCCGGTTTCCGGGGAGCTGTTTTTT. It encodes CASSQDPVSGELFF.

This chain connects TRBV6-6 to TRBJ1-1; no reliable D call. This CDR3 contains 12 residues. Trimming shortened V by 0 bases and J by 6 bases, and 5 bases separated the two germline ends. CDR1 is MNHNY, CDR2 SVGAGI, per germline (reference sequence). CDR3 nucleotide sequence: TGTGCCAGCAGTTACTCGCGCGCTGAAGCTTTCTTT. Translated: CASSYSRAEAFF.

This chain joins TRBV5-4 and TRBJ1-4; 7 bases are a match to TRBD1. The CDR3 is made up of 15 amino acids. J lost 4 bases, V lost 4 bases, and 7 bases had no gene match. Germline V gene data show CDR1 as SGHNT and CDR2 as YYREEE (reference sequence). Here the CDR3 reads CASSPRQGGNEKLFF. In DNA, the CDR3 is TGTGCCAGCAGCCCTCGACAGGGTGGTAATGAAAAACTGTTTTTT.

The chain is built from TRBV7-2 and TRBJ1-2, with TRBD1 matching 7 bases. The CDR3 extends over 15 amino acids. The germline V gene encodes CDR1 SGHTA and CDR2 FQGNSA. Trimming removed 5 bases from V and 8 bases from J; junction bases left unmatched: 14. CDR3 protein: CASSPQDATGQGYTF. The CDR3 DNA reads TGTGCCAGCAGCCCCCAAGACGCGACAGGGCAAGGCTACACCTTC.

This clone was seen once. This sequence joins TRBV7-2 and TRBJ2-1; the D is unclear. The CDR3 has 13 amino acids. V was trimmed by 7 bases and J by 7 bases, leaving 14 bases between them. Germline V gene lookup returns CDR1 SGHTA and CDR2 FQGNSA. The CDR3 reads CASTGVRNNEQFF. For the CDR3, the DNA is TGTGCCAGCACCGGCGTGAGGAATAATGAGCAGTTCTTC.

The rearrangement links TRBV18 to TRBJ2-7, with TRBD1 identical over 11 bases. J was trimmed by 3 bases and V by 6 bases; bases with no gene match: 4. CDR3 length: 14 amino acids. Germline V gives CDR1 KGHSH, CDR2 LQKENI. DNA of the CDR3: TGTGCCAGCTCGTCCGGGACAGGGGGCTACGAGCAGTACTTC. Amino acid sequence: CASSSGTGGYEQYF.

This clone appeared a single time. The chain links TRBV10-3 to TRBJ2-7, with 8 bases fitting TRBD2. After removal of 8 bases from V and 9 bases from J, the junction contained 9 bases not matched to a gene. Germline V lookup: CDR1 ENHRY, CDR2 SYGVKD. The CDR3 is made up of 12 amino acids. The chain's CDR3 is CAIREGSLGQYF. CDR3 DNA: TGTGCCATCCGGGAGGGGTCCTTAGGGCAGTACTTC.

The chain couples TRBV6-1 to TRBJ1-1; no reliable D call. CDR1 and CDR2 (germline): MNHNS, SASEGT. V lost 3 bases and J lost 4, with 15 bases in between. This CDR3 spans 15 amino acids. This CDR3 is CASSDIRGVGTEAFF. The CDR3, as DNA: TGTGCCAGCAGTGATATACGGGGAGTGGGCACTGAAGCTTTCTTT.

This chain joins TRBV5-1 and TRBJ1-1, with 7 bases aligning to TRBD1. Unmatched junction bases numbered 4, after V lost 2 bases and J lost 3 bases. CDR1 is SGHRS, CDR2 YFSETQ, per germline. The CDR3 runs to 14 residues. As DNA, the CDR3 is TGCGCCAGCAGCTTAGGGGGCTTGGACACTGAAGCTTTCTTT. This gives the protein CASSLGGLDTEAFF.

The chain recombines TRBV29-1 with TRBJ2-3, with a tentative D call TRBD1 (5 bases). The V end lost 0 bases, the J end lost 2 bases, and 12 bases lay between the germline ends. This CDR3 has 15 residues. CDR1 and CDR2 (germline): SQVTM, ANQGSEA. This chain's CDR3 is CSVEESGINTDTQYF. The CDR3 DNA sequence: TGCAGCGTTGAAGAGTCAGGGATCAACACAGATACGCAGTATTTT.

V usage is TRBV7-2 and J usage is TRBJ2-3, with 7 bases lining up with TRBD1. Germline loops: CDR1 SGHTA, CDR2 FQGNSA. V gave up 5 bases and J gave up 2 bases; unmatched junction bases: 13. The CDR3 totals 17 residues. This CDR3 reads CASSHKGDRFITDTQYF. The CDR3 DNA reads as TGTGCCAGCAGCCACAAAGGGGACAGATTTATCACAGATACGCAGTATTTT.

This chain connects TRBV29-1 to TRBJ2-2, with 9 bases lining up with TRBD2. From germline, CDR1 is SQVTM and CDR2 ANQGSEA. J lost 15 bases, V lost 3 bases, and 11 bases had no gene match. There are 13 residues in the CDR3. CDR3 bases: TGCAGCGTTGAGTCCCTAGCGGGGTCTGAGTTGTTTTTT. Its translation is CSVESLAGSELFF.

The table lists this clone with a count of one. V and J are TRBV7-2 and TRBJ2-3, with TRBD2 matching over 9 bases. CDR1 and CDR2 from the germline V gene are SGHTA and FQGNSA. V lost 4 bases and J lost 0; bases outside the gene matches: 5. There are 16 residues in the CDR3. The CDR3 DNA reads TGTGCCAGCAGCTCCTCGGGACTAGCTAGCACAGATACGCAGTATTTT. Its translation: CASSSSGLASTDTQYF. Supplemented by reference TRBV7-2 and TRBJ2-3, the full variable domain reads GAGVSQSPSNKVTEKGKDVELRCDPISGHTALYWYRQSLGQGLEFLIYFQGNSAPDKSGLPSDRFSAERTGGSVSTLTIQRTQQEDSAVYLCASSSSGLASTDTQYFGPGTRLTVL.

The V gene is TRBV7-9, the J gene TRBJ2-2, with 10 bases that match TRBD2. Germline V gene lookup returns CDR1 SEHNR and CDR2 FQNEAQ (reference sequence). The CDR3 spans 15 residues. The V segment lost 4 bases and the J segment 5 bases; nucleotides outside the gene matches: 4. In nucleotides, the CDR3 is TGTGCCAGCAGCTACGGACTAGCGGTTACCGGGGAGCTGTTTTTT. Encoded protein: CASSYGLAVTGELFF.

The chain carries TRBV15 and TRBJ1-2; no definite D call. V was pared by 1 base and J by 4 bases, with 19 bases between. Germline V lookup: CDR1 LNHNV, CDR2 YYDKDF (reference sequence). The CDR3 consists of 17 residues. DNA for the CDR3: TGTGCCACCAGCAGAGGCCATCTGCGGCCAGACCTCTATGGCTACACCTTC. The encoded protein is CATSRGHLRPDLYGYTF.

The genes are TRBV7-2 and TRBJ2-1, with 12 positions matching TRBD2. CDR3 length: 17 residues. The germline V gene encodes CDR1 SGHTA and CDR2 FQGNSA. With 5 bases clipped from V and 3 bases from J, the junction kept 8 bases outside the gene matches. CDR3 sequence reads: CASSRLAGAGSYNEQFF. In DNA, the CDR3 is TGTGCCAGCAGCCGACTAGCGGGAGCAGGTAGCTACAATGAGCAGTTCTTC.

The gene calls are TRBV11-3 and TRBJ1-3, with 10 bases identical to TRBD1. Germline V lookup: CDR1 SGHNT, CDR2 YENEEA. CDR3 length: 15 residues. After removal of 5 bases from V and 1 base from J, the junction contained 2 bases not matched to a gene. The chain's CDR3 is CASSTGQGSGNTIYF. The CDR3, as DNA: TGTGCCAGCAGCACGGGACAGGGGTCTGGAAACACCATATATTTT. The variable domain in full, with the rest retrieved from reference TRBV11-3 and TRBJ1-3, is EAGVVQSPRYKIIEKKQPVAFWCNPISGHNTLYWYLQNLGQGPELLIRYENEEAVDDSQLPKDRFSAERLKGVDSTLKIQPAELGDSAVYLCASSTGQGSGNTIYFGEGSWLTVV.

The chain employs TRBV27 and TRBJ1-5; 7 nucleotides align to TRBD1. This CDR3 is built from 15 residues. J lost 2 bases, V lost 6 bases, and 7 bases had no gene match. Germline CDR1 reads MNHEY; CDR2 reads SMNVEV (reference sequence). As DNA, the CDR3 is TGTGCCAGCAGGGTGAGGGACAGTCGCAATCAGCCCCAGCATTTT. It yields the protein CASRVRDSRNQPQHF.

J is TRBJ2-1 and V is TRBV6-5; TRBD1 is a possible D gene (5 bases). The CDR3 has 12 residues. With 7 bases removed from V and 8 bases from J, the gap between germline ends came to 12 bases. Germline V gene sequence: CDR1 MNHEY, CDR2 SVGAGI. The CDR3 sequence: CASTSGADEQFF. In DNA form, the CDR3 reads TGTGCCAGCACTTCTGGGGCCGATGAGCAGTTCTTC.